The subject of this entry is one T cell receptor beta chain. Its target is not known. The record originates from a study of graft-versus-host responses after intestinal transplantation. For the study at large: Recipients uniformly received anti-thymocyte globulin induction, followed by tacrolimus and steroids for three to four years.

The CDR3 consists of 14 residues. CDR1 is LNHNV and CDR2 is YYDKDF in the germline V gene (reference sequence). V lost 10 bases, J lost 7 bases, and 19 bases lay in between. Whole-study results and caveats: In recipient marrow, GvH clones were found, and some appeared first in ileum or blood. Within allografts, high graft-versus-host to host-versus-graft clonal ratios were seen among patients with graft-donor T cell macrochimerism.

The table came from immunoSEQ multiplex PCR; TCRdb's copy has only in-frame clones and leaves some out. This sample yields tens of thousands of clones, of which 85% to 95% are seen a single time; about 5.5% belongs to the top ten. This receptor was identified in a human patient who received an intestinal transplant, so some T cells may come from the graft donor. The material sequenced was PBMCs, taken around 800 days after a first intestinal transplant, on the day of a second. The rearrangement joins TRBV15 to TRBJ1-4; D is unclear. The chain's CDR3 is CAIGWVRRGEKLFF. The CDR3 nucleotides read TGTGCCATCGGATGGGTGCGGCGAGGTGAAAAACTGTTTTTT.